A single sample gave rise to the 21 T cell receptor beta chains below, sequenced in a study of blood T cell repertoires in COVID-19 (TCRdb year 2020). Receptors were amplified or captured by the immunoSEQ multiplex PCR assay. In TCRdb, the immuneACCESS table is reduced to in-frame sequences with V and J assigned. These tables do not hold every clone; where another copy was compared, an unresolved V gene accounts for under half, and the others remain unexplained. The sample table contains 95,000 to 120,000 clones; only one count was recorded for roughly 85% of them. The ten largest clones capture under 2.5% of the sample. The sample comprised peripheral blood. All receptors derive from a human donor in a cohort sampled during active COVID-19.

The chain carries TRBV4-1 and TRBJ2-2, with TRBD2 identical over 7 bases. The V gene end was trimmed by 0 bases and the J gene end by 5 bases; junction bases not matched to a gene: 15. This CDR3 is 19 amino acids long. Germline-derived CDR1 and CDR2 are MGHRA and YSYEKL. CDR3 sequence: CASSQEGLAVLRGTGELFF. Written as DNA, the CDR3 is TGCGCCAGCAGCCAAGAGGGGCTAGCGGTCCTCCGAGGGACCGGGGAGCTGTTTTTT.

The V gene is TRBV11-3, the J gene TRBJ2-2; the D is unclear. The V end lost 5 bases, the J end lost 8 bases, and 6 bases lay between the germline ends. Germline CDR1 is SGHNT and CDR2 is YENEEA. The CDR3 sequence is 11 residues long. The CDR3 DNA is TGTGCCAGCAGCCTGCGGGGGGAGCTGTTTTTT. Amino acids: CASSLRGELFF.

The rearrangement uses TRBV2 and TRBJ2-3; 7 nucleotides line up with TRBD1. V gave up 7 bases and J gave up 7 bases; unmatched junction bases: 11. The CDR3 runs 14 residues. Germline CDR1 is SNHLY and CDR2 is FYNNEI. CDR3 region: CASTVQDRVNTQYF. CDR3 sequence (DNA): TGTGCCAGCACCGTACAAGACAGGGTGAATACGCAGTATTTT.

The chain employs TRBV10-3 and TRBJ1-2; 9 bases agree with TRBD1. V lost 4 bases, J lost 2 bases, and 11 bases stayed unmatched. CDR1 ENHRY and CDR2 SYGVKD come from the germline V gene. The CDR3 extends over 17 amino acids. The CDR3 loop reads CAISGGSQGARNYGYTF. The CDR3 DNA is TGTGCCATCAGTGGGGGCTCACAGGGGGCGCGAAACTATGGCTACACCTTC.

The V call is TRBV28, the J call TRBJ2-5; D might be TRBD1 (5 bases). The CDR3 totals 13 residues. V lost 5 bases and J lost 0, with 7 bases in between. CDR1 and CDR2 (germline): MDHEN, SYDVKM. The CDR3 is CASSATDQETQYF. CDR3 coding DNA: TGTGCCAGCAGTGCGACAGACCAAGAGACCCAGTACTTC.

This chain joins TRBV2 and TRBJ2-2; TRBD1 aligns across 7 bases. The V gene end was trimmed by 6 bases and the J gene end by 5 bases; junction bases not matched to a gene: 3. The V gene's germline CDR1 is SNHLY and CDR2 FYNNEI. The CDR3 runs 13 residues. DNA for the CDR3: TGTGCCAGCAGACTACAGGGGACCGGGGAGCTGTTTTTT. Translation gives CASRLQGTGELFF.

CDR3 nucleotide sequence: TGCGCCAGCAGCTTGAGGGACATAACCACCGGGGAGCTGTTTTTT. Its translation: CASSLRDITTGELFF. This sequence joins TRBV5-1 and TRBJ2-2, with D maybe TRBD1 (6 bases). This CDR3 comprises 15 residues. The V end was cut by 1 base, the J end by 4 bases, with 11 bases between. Germline V gene data show CDR1 as SGHRS and CDR2 as YFSETQ. The full variable domain, its missing parts supplied by reference TRBV5-1 and TRBJ2-2, is KAGVTQTPRYLIKTRGQQVTLSCSPISGHRSVSWYQQTPGQGLQFLFEYFSETQRNKGNFPGRFSGRQFSNSRSEMNVSTLELGDSALYLCASSLRDITTGELFFGEGSRLTVL.

For the CDR3, the DNA is TGCGCCAGCAGCCCAACTTCCTACGAGCAGTACTTC. Translation gives CASSPTSYEQYF. The chain recombines TRBV5-1 with TRBJ2-7; D is unclear. The CDR3 sequence is 12 residues long. Germline assignment: CDR1 SGHRS and CDR2 YFSETQ. V was clipped by 4 bases and J by 1 base, with 6 bases between them.

The chain has TRBV23-1 and TRBJ1-5, with TRBD1 identical over 8 bases. TRBV23-1 is an open reading frame, and its role is uncertain. V gave up 3 bases and J gave up 5 bases; unmatched junction bases: 6. The CDR3 has 15 amino acids. The CDR3 DNA sequence: TGCGCCAGCAGTCATAGGGACAGGTTTTATCAGCCCCAGCATTTT. Translating gives CASSHRDRFYQPQHF.

This chain joins TRBV7-2 and TRBJ1-3; D might be TRBD1 (5 bases). Germline V gives CDR1 SGHTA, CDR2 FQGNSA. Trimming shortened V by 1 base and J by 3 bases, and 13 bases separated the two germline ends. The CDR3 sequence is 16 residues long. For the CDR3, the DNA is TGTGCCAGCAGCTTAGATTGGCAGGGTCTTGGAAACACCATATATTTT. As protein: CASSLDWQGLGNTIYF.

This clone has a single count. This chain links TRBV12-5 with TRBJ2-7; tentative D call: TRBD2 (5 bases). Trimming shortened V by 4 bases and J by 2 bases, and 15 bases separated the two germline ends. The CDR3 spans 15 residues. The germline V gene encodes CDR1 LGHNT and CDR2 FRNRAP. CDR3 in amino acids: CASGSGVGATYEQYF. DNA of the CDR3: TGTGCTAGTGGTTCCGGGGTCGGAGCTACCTACGAGCAGTACTTC.

This clone has just one count. This rearrangement joins TRBV18 to TRBJ2-5, with 10 bases fitting TRBD2. This CDR3 is built from 16 residues. With V trimmed by 3 bases and J by 4 bases, 8 bases remained unmatched. Germline loops: CDR1 KGHSH, CDR2 LQKENI. CDR3 loop: CASSPSSGSSTETQYF. For the CDR3, the DNA is TGTGCCAGCTCACCCTCTAGCGGGAGTTCGACAGAGACCCAGTACTTC.

The sample holds one count of this clone. The chain is built from TRBV7-2 and TRBJ2-1; weak D call: TRBD2 (6 bases). Germline CDR1 and CDR2: SGHTA and FQGNSA. Trimming took 3 bases from V and 7 from J, leaving 16 bases between them. This CDR3 is 15 amino acids long. For the CDR3, the DNA is TGTGCCAGCAGCTTCGTTGGGGGGAGCGGGAATGAGCAGTTCTTC. Residues: CASSFVGGSGNEQFF.

This chain connects TRBV18 to TRBJ2-1; D not resolved. The CDR3 extends over 15 amino acids. V was pared by 3 bases and J by 4 bases, with 13 bases between. CDR1 and CDR2 (germline): KGHSH, LQKENI. In DNA, the CDR3 is TGTGCCAGCTCACCCCCTACGGCGGTTTACAATGAGCAGTTCTTC. It translates to CASSPPTAVYNEQFF.

In this sample, this clone turned up once. The rearrangement uses TRBV6-1 and TRBJ2-7, with D hard to call. With 2 bases removed from V and 0 bases from J, the gap between germline ends came to 5 bases. The V gene's germline CDR1 is MNHNS and CDR2 SASEGT. This CDR3 spans 13 amino acids. CDR3 sequence (DNA): TGTGCCAGCAGTGAAAGCCTCTCCTACGAGCAGTACTTC. It translates to CASSESLSYEQYF.

The chain joins TRBV27 to TRBJ2-6; D gene unclear. Germline V gene sequence: CDR1 MNHEY, CDR2 SMNVEV (reference sequence). The CDR3 has 15 residues. V lost 6 bases and J lost 0, with 9 bases in between. The CDR3 DNA is TGTGCCAGCAGCTCTCATAGCTCTGGGGCCAACGTCCTGACTTTC. Its protein product is CASSSHSSGANVLTF.

The V gene is TRBV6-6, the J gene TRBJ2-1; TRBD2 matches 12 bases. The V gene's germline CDR1 is MNHNY and CDR2 SVGAGI (reference sequence). The V gene end was trimmed by 6 bases and the J gene end by 5 bases; junction bases not matched to a gene: 5. The CDR3 covers 15 residues. This CDR3 reads CASSRGLAGNNEQFF. The CDR3 nucleotides are TGTGCCAGCAGCAGGGGACTAGCGGGCAACAATGAGCAGTTCTTC.

The chain uses TRBV27 and TRBJ1-1; 12 nucleotides match TRBD1. Germline values: CDR1 MNHEY, CDR2 SMNVEV (reference sequence). The CDR3 consists of 18 residues. V was clipped by 6 bases and J by 7 bases; unmatched bases: 18. Here the CDR3 reads CASRARLPGQGAGGEAFF. CDR3 sequence (DNA): TGTGCCAGCAGAGCGCGCCTACCGGGACAGGGGGCGGGGGGTGAAGCTTTCTTT.

The chain combines TRBV3-1 (or the pseudogene TRBV3-2) with TRBJ1-1; D not resolved. CDR1 and CDR2 (germline): LGHDT, YNNKEL (reference sequence). This CDR3 region has 11 residues. V lost 6 bases and J 1 base, leaving 3 bases between the germline ends. The CDR3 is CASSQNTEAFF. The CDR3 region has the DNA TGTGCCAGCAGTCAGAACACTGAAGCTTTCTTT.

The rearrangement joins TRBV11-3 to TRBJ2-1; no clear D. CDR1 and CDR2 from the germline V gene are SGHNT and YENEEA. V lost 0 bases and J lost 3, with 6 bases in between. The CDR3 runs 14 residues. CDR3 in amino acids: CASSLEGNYNEQFF. The CDR3 DNA follows: TGTGCCAGCAGCTTAGAGGGCAACTACAATGAGCAGTTCTTC. Full variable domain (remainder filled in from reference TRBV11-3 and TRBJ2-1): EAGVVQSPRYKIIEKKQPVAFWCNPISGHNTLYWYLQNLGQGPELLIRYENEEAVDDSQLPKDRFSAERLKGVDSTLKIQPAELGDSAVYLCASSLEGNYNEQFFGPGTRLTVL.

V usage is TRBV2 and J usage is TRBJ2-7, with TRBD1 as a possible D gene (6 bases). Germline lookup yields CDR1 SNHLY and CDR2 FYNNEI. V was pared by 6 bases and J by 4 bases, with 22 bases between. The CDR3 totals 16 residues. The CDR3 DNA is TGTGCCAGCAGGGTTTGGACAGCTACATCCATTTACGAGCAGTACTTC. It translates to CASRVWTATSIYEQYF.